These 3 T cell receptor beta chains were all obtained from the same sample, sequenced in a study of patients and donors after allogeneic stem cell transplantation. TCRdb called the RT-PCR reads again in MiXCR, with one record for every CDR3 protein. The profile shows about a million distinct CDR3 sequences, more than 15% of them singletons. Sequenced material: blood, either unsorted or a sorted T cell fraction (not recorded which). All receptors derive from a human donor who was either an allogeneic HSCT recipient or a stem cell or donor lymphocyte infusion donor (not recorded which). It is not recorded whose cells these are; they may come from a transplant donor.

The chain joins TRBV6-2 or TRBV6-3 to TRBJ1-1, with D perhaps matching TRBD1 (5 bases). The CDR3 spans 16 residues. V was pared by 2 bases and J by 1 base, with 14 bases between. Germline CDR1 MNHEY, CDR2 SVGEGT. DNA of the CDR3: TGTGCCAGCAGTTACGGGGCGTCCGGGCGGAACACTGAAGCTTTCTTT. As protein: CASSYGASGRNTEAFF.

The sample holds a few counts of this clonotype. The chain links TRBV3-1 to TRBJ2-7; unclear D gene. CDR3 length: 14 residues. V lost 1 base and J lost 7, with 14 bases in between. The V gene's germline CDR1 is LGHDT and CDR2 YNNKEL (reference sequence). In DNA, the CDR3 is TGTGCCAGCAGCCAAGGTGGGCCCCCGAGGGAGCAGTACTTC. Amino acids: CASSQGGPPREQYF.

This clonotype has a handful of counts. The rearrangement joins TRBV14 to TRBJ2-7; D call uncertain. CDR3 size: 14 residues. Germline CDR1 reads SGHDN; CDR2 reads FVKESK. V lost 0 bases, J lost 3 bases, and 9 bases lay in between. This CDR3 is CASSQDSFFYEQYF. The CDR3 coding sequence is TGTGCCAGCAGCCAAGACAGTTTCTTCTACGAGCAGTACTTC.